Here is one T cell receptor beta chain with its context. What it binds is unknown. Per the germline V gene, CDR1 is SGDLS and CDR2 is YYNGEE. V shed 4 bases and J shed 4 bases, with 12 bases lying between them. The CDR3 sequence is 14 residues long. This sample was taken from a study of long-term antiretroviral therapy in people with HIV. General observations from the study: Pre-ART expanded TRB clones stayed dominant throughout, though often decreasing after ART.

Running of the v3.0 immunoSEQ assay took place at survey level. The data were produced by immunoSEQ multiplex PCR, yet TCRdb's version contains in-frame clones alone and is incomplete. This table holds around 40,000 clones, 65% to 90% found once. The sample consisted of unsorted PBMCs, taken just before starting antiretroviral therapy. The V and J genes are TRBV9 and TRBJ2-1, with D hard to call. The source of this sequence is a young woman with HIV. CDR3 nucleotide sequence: TGTGCCAGCAGCTCCTCGGGCGGTTACAATGAGCAGTTCTTC. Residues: CASSSSGGYNEQFF.